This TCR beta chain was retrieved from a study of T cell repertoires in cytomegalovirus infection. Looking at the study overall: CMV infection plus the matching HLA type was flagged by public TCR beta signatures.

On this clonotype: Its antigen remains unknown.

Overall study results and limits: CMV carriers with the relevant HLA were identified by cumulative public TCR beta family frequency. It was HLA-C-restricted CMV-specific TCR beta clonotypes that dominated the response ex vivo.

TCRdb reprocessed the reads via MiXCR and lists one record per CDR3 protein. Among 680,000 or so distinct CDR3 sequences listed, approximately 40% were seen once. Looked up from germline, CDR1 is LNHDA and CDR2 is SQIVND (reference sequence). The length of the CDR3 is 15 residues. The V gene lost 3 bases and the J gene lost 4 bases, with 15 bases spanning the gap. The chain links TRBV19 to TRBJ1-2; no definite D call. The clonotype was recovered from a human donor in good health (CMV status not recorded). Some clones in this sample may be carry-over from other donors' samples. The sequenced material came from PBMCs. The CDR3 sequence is CASSILGGAVYGYTF. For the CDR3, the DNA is TGTGCCAGTAGTATTTTGGGAGGAGCAGTCTATGGCTACACCTTC. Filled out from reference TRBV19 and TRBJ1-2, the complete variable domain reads DGGITQSPKYLFRKEGQNVTLSCEQNLNHDAMYWYRQDPGQGLRLIYYSQIVNDFQKGDIAEGYSVSREKKESFPLTVTSAQKNPTAFYLCASSILGGAVYGYTFGSGTRLTVV.